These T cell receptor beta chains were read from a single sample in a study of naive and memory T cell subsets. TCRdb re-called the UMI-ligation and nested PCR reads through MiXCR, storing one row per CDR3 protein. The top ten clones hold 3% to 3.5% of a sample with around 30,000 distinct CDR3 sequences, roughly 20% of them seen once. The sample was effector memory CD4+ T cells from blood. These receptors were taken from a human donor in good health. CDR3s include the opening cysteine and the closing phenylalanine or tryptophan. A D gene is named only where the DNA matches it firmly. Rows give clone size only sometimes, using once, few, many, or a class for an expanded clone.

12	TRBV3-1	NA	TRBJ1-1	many	TGTGCCAGCTGGGGGAGGGCAGGTGAAGCTTTCTTT	CASWGRAGEAFF
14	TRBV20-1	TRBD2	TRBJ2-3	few	TGCAGTGCTAGGGGACTAGCGGGAGTCGATACGCAGTATTTT	CSARGLAGVDTQYF
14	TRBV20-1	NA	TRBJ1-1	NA	TGCAGTGCTACCGGACCGTACTCGAACACTGAAGCTTTCTTT	CSATGPYSNTEAFF
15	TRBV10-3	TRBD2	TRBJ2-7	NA	TGTGCCATCAGTGACGCTGGCGGGAGGTCCTACGAGCAGTACTTC	CAISDAGGRSYEQYF
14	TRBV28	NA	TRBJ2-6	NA	TGTGCCGTACGCGGGCGCTCTGGGGCCAACGTCCTGACTTTC	CAVRGRSGANVLTF
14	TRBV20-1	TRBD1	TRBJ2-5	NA	TGCAGTGCTAGCCGGACAGGGGAATTAGAGACCCAGTACTTC	CSASRTGELETQYF
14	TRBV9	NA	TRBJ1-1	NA	TGTGCCAGCAGCGTAGAGTTGGGCGGCACTGAAGCTTTCTTT	CASSVELGGTEAFF
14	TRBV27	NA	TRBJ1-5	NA	TGTGCCAGCAGTCCCGTTATTAACGATCAGCCCCAGCATTTT	CASSPVINDQPQHF
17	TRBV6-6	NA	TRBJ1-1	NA	TGTGCCAGCAGTACCCGGGGCAGGGGCGCAGTGGACACTGAAGCTTTCTTT	CASSTRGRGAVDTEAFF
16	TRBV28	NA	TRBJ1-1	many	TGTGCCAGCAGTTTACATGCCGATCTAAAGAACACTGAAGCTTTCTTT	CASSLHADLKNTEAFF
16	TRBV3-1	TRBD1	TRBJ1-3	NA	TGTGCCAGCAGCCAAAGGACAGGGGTGACTGGAAACACCATATATTTT	CASSQRTGVTGNTIYF
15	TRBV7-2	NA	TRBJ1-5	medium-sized	TGTGCCAGCAGCTTAGCCGGGGGAAGCAATCAGCCCCAGCATTTT	CASSLAGGSNQPQHF
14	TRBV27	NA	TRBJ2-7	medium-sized	TGTGCCAGCACCCCATCGGGCAGGGGATACGAGCAGTACTTC	CASTPSGRGYEQYF
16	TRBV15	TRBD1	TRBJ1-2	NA	TGTGCCACCAGCAGGGAAAAGGGACAGTCGAACTATGGCTACACCTTC	CATSREKGQSNYGYTF
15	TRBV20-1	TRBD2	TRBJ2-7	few	TGCAGTGCTAAAAAGACTAGCGGGAGTCCCTACGAGCAGTACTTC	CSAKKTSGSPYEQYF
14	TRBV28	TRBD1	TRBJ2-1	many	TGTGCCAGCAGCCTCTCCGGACAGGTTGAGAGGCAGTTCTTC	CASSLSGQVERQFF
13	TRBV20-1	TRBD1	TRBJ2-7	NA	TGCAGTGCCCCGGGACAGGGTATATACGAGCAGTACTTC	CSAPGQGIYEQYF
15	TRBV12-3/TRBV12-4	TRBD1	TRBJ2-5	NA	TGTGCCAGCAGTGTAGACAGGGGGGTCCGAGAGACCCAGTACTTC	CASSVDRGVRETQYF
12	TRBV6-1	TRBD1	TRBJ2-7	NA	TGTGCCAGCAACCACAGGGGCTACGAGCAGTACTTC	CASNHRGYEQYF
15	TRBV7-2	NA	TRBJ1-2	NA	TGTGCCAGCAGCTTAGCATTACCGGGAGAAGGTGGCTACACCTTC	CASSLALPGEGGYTF
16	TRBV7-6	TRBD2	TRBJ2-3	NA	TGTGCCAGCTCCACGACTAGCGGGAGTACGACAGATACGCAGTATTTT	CASSTTSGSTTDTQYF
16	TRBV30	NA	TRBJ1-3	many	TGTGCCTGGAGTGAGAAAGACAGGCGTAGGGGAAACACCATATATTTT	CAWSEKDRRRGNTIYF
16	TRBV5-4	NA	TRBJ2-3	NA	TGTGCCAGCAGCTTCAGCTCCCGAGGGAGAACAGATACGCAGTATTTT	CASSFSSRGRTDTQYF
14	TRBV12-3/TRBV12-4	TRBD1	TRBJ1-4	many	TGTGCCAGCAGAGGGGACAGGGAGGGTGAAAAACTGTTTTTT	CASRGDREGEKLFF
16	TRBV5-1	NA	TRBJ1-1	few	TGCGCCAGCAGCTTGAGTGGTTCTAAGGACAGACATGAAGCTTTCTTT	CASSLSGSKDRHEAFF
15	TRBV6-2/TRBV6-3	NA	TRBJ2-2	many	TGTGCCAGCAGACCAAACTTTTTAAGCACCGGGGAGCTGTTTTTT	CASRPNFLSTGELFF
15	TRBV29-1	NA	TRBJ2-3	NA	TGCAGCGTTAAGGGAGCGCCCGGAAGGACAGATACGCAGTATTTT	CSVKGAPGRTDTQYF
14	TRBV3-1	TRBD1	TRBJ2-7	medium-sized	TGTGCCAGCAGCCAACAGGGGGATCTGGGCGAGCAGTACTTC	CASSQQGDLGEQYF
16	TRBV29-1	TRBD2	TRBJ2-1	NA	TGCAGCGTTTGGGGCTTAGCGGGAGGTTGGTACAATGAGCAGTTCTTC	CSVWGLAGGWYNEQFF
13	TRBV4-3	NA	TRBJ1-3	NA	TGCGCCAGCAGCCAGGCCCTCCGGGACACCATATATTTT	CASSQALRDTIYF
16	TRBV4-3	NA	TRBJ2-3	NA	TGCGCCAGCAGCCCTCTGAGCGTAGGTGGGACAGATACGCAGTATTTT	CASSPLSVGGTDTQYF
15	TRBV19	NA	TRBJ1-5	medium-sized	TGTGCCAGTAGTCGGATATTAAATGGCAATCAGCCCCAGCATTTT	CASSRILNGNQPQHF
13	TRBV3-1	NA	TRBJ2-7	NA	TGTGCCAGCAGCCAAGTCCTTTTCTACGAGCAGTACTTC	CASSQVLFYEQYF
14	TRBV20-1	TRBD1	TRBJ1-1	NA	TGCAGTGCTAGAGGGTGGGTCAGGGGGACTGAAGCTTTCTTT	CSARGWVRGTEAFF
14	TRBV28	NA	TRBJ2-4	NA	TGTGCCACCCGAGGGACTGCACGAAAAAACATTCAGTACTTC	CATRGTARKNIQYF
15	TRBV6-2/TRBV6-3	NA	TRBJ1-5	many	TGTGCCAGCAGTTACACTACAGGGTATAGTCAGCCCCAGCATTTT	CASSYTTGYSQPQHF
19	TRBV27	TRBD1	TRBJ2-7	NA	TGTGCCAGCAGTTTATCCGGGACAGGGGTGTGGGGCCTTTCCTACGAGCAGTACTTC	CASSLSGTGVWGLSYEQYF
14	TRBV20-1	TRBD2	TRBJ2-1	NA	TGCAGTGGAGGAAGCGGGAGGGCCTTCGATGAGCAGTTCTTC	CSGGSGRAFDEQFF
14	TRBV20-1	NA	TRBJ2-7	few	TGCAGTGCTAGGAGGGGACGAGACGCCTACGAGCAGTACTTC	CSARRGRDAYEQYF
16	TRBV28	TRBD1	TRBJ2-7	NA	TGTGCCAGCAGTCCCCGACAGGGGGTGAGATGGCTCGGGCAGTACTTC	CASSPRQGVRWLGQYF
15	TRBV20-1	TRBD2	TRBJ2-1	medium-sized	TGCAGTGCTACCTGGCTAGCGGGAGGGCCGGTCGAGCAGTTCTTC	CSATWLAGGPVEQFF
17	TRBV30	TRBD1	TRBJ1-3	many	TGTGCCTGGAGCGATAGGGGACAGGAGATGTCTGGAAACACCATATATTTT	CAWSDRGQEMSGNTIYF
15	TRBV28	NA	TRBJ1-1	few	TGTGCCAGCAGACCCTCCCTAGGGCAGGGAACTGAAGCTTTCTTT	CASRPSLGQGTEAFF
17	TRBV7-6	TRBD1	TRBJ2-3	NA	TGTGCCAGCAGCTGGACCCCCGGGACAGGGGATCCAGATACGCAGTATTTT	CASSWTPGTGDPDTQYF
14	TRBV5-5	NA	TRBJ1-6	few	TGTGCCAGCGGAGAGGTGGTCGGTGGTTCACCCCTCCACTTT	CASGEVVGGSPLHF
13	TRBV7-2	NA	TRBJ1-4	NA	TGTGCCAGCAGCTTAAGGTTTCGGGAAAAACTGTTTTTT	CASSLRFREKLFF
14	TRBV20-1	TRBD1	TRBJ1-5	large	TGCAGTGCTTCGACAGGGTGGGGCAATCAGCCCCAGCATTTT	CSASTGWGNQPQHF
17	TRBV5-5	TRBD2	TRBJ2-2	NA	TGTGCCAGCAGCGTCCGACTAGCGGGCACGAACACCGGGGAGCTGTTTTTT	CASSVRLAGTNTGELFF
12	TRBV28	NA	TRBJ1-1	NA	TGTGCCAGCAATACAGGGCGCGTTAAAGCTTTCTTT	CASNTGRVKAFF
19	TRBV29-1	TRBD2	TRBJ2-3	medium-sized	TGCAGCGTTGAAGATAGGAGCGGGAGCTGGGGGAAAGAGACAGATACGCAGTATTTT	CSVEDRSGSWGKETDTQYF
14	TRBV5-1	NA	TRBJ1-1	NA	TGCGCCAGCAGGGGACTTGAAAGGGGCACTGAAGCTTTCTTT	CASRGLERGTEAFF
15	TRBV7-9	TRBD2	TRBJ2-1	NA	TGTGCCAGCAGTTTCGGACTAGCGGGAGTCAATGAGCAGTTCTTC	CASSFGLAGVNEQFF
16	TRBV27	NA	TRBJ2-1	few	TGTGCCAGCAGTTCCCAGGGGGGGTTGTTGGGCAATGAGCAGTTCTTC	CASSSQGGLLGNEQFF
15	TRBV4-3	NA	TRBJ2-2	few	TGCGCCAGCAGCCAAGAAACGGGATACACCGGGGAGCTGTTTTTT	CASSQETGYTGELFF